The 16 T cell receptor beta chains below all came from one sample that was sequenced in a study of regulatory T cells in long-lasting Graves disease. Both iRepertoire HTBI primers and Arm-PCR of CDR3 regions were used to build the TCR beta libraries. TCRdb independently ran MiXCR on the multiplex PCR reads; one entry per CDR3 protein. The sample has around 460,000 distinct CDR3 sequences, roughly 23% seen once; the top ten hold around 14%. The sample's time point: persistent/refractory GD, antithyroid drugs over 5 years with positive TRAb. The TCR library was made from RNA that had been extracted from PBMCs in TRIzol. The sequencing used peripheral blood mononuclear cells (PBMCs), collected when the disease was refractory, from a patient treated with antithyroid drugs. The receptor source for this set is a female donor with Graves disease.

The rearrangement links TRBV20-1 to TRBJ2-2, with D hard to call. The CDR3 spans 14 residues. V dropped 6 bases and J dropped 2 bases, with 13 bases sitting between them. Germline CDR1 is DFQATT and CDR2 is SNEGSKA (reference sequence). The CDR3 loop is CSAVGPRNTGELFF. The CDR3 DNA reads TGCAGTGCAGTCGGACCGAGAAACACCGGGGAGCTGTTTTTT.

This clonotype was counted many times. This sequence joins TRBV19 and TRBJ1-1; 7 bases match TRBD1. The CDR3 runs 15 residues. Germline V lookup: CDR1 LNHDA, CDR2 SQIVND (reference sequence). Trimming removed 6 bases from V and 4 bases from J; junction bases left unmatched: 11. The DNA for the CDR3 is TGTGCCAGTAGCCCCGGGACAGCAGGAGGCACTGAAGCTTTCTTT. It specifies CASSPGTAGGTEAFF.

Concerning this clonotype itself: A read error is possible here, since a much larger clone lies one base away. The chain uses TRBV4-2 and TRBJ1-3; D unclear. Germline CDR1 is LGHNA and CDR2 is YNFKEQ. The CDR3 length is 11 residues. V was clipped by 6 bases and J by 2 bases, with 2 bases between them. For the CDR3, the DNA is TGTGCCAGCAGAACTGGAAACACCATATATTTT. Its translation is CASRTGNTIYF.

This CDR3 is CSASPLGGIVDQPQHF. The DNA for the CDR3 is TGCAGTGCTAGCCCCCTGGGAGGGATTGTCGATCAGCCCCAGCATTTT. The genes are TRBV20-1 and TRBJ1-5, with D hard to call. Germline V gene lookup returns CDR1 DFQATT and CDR2 SNEGSKA (reference sequence). The germline V and J ends were trimmed by 3 bases and 5 bases, with 20 bases remaining between them. The CDR3 totals 16 residues.

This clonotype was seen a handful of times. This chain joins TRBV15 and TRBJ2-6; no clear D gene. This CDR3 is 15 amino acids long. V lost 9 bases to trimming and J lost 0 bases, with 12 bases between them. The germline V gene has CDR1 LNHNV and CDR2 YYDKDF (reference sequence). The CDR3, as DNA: TGTGCCACACTTGGCGACCTCTCTGGGGCCAACGTCCTGACTTTC. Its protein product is CATLGDLSGANVLTF. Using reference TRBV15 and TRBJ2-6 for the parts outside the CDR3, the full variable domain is DAMVIQNPRYQVTQFGKPVTLSCSQTLNHNVMYWYQQKSSQAPKLLFHYYDKDFNNEADTPDNFQSRRPNTSFCFLDIRSPGLGDTAMYLCATLGDLSGANVLTFGAGSRLTVL.

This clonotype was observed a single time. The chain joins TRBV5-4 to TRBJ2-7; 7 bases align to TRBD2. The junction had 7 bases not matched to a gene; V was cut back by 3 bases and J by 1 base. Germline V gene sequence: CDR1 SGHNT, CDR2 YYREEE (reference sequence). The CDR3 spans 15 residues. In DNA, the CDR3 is TGTGCCAGCAGCTCTGCTCACGGGGGGTCCTACGAGCAGTACTTC. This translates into CASSSAHGGSYEQYF.

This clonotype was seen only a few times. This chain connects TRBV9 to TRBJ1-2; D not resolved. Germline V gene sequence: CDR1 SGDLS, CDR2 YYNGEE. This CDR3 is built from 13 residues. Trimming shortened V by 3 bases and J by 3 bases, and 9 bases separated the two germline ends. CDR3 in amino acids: CASSANKDYGYTF. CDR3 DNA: TGTGCCAGCAGCGCGAATAAGGACTATGGCTACACCTTC.

CDR3 region: CASSTRETQYF. CDR3 nucleotides: TGTGCCAGCAGCACCCGGGAGACCCAGTACTTC. This chain joins TRBV3-1 and TRBJ2-5; D is uncertain. Trimming removed 5 bases at V and 5 bases at J, with 6 bases between. Germline V gene sequence: CDR1 LGHDT, CDR2 YNNKEL (reference sequence). The CDR3 length is 11 residues.

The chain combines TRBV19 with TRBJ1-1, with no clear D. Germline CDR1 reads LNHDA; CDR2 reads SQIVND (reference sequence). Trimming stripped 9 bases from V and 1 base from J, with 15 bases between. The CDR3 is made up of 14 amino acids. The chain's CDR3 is CASGSGVTNTEAFF. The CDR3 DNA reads TGTGCCAGCGGCTCCGGGGTTACGAACACTGAAGCTTTCTTT.

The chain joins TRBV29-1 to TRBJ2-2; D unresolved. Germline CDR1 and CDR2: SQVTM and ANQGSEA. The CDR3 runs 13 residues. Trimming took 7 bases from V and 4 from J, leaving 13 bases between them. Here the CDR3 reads CSACSLGTGELFF. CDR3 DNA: TGCAGCGCCTGCAGTCTAGGCACCGGGGAGCTGTTTTTT.

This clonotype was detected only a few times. The DNA for the CDR3 is TGTGCCAGCAGCTCGCAGGGGGAGCACGAGCAGTACTTC. Translating gives CASSSQGEHEQYF. The V gene is TRBV7-9, the J gene TRBJ2-7; 7 nucleotides align to TRBD1. The J segment lost 5 bases and the V segment lost 4 bases, leaving 5 bases of the junction unmatched. The germline gives CDR1 SEHNR, CDR2 FQNEAQ (reference sequence). The CDR3 runs to 13 residues.

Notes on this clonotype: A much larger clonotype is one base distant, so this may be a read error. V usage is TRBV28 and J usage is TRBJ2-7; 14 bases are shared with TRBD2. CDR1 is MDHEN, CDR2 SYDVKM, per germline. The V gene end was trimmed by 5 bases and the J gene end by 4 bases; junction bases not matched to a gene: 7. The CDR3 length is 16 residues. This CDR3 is CASSPSGLAGGYEQYF. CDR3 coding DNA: TGTGCCAGCAGTCCCTCCGGACTAGCGGGAGGATACGAGCAGTACTTC.

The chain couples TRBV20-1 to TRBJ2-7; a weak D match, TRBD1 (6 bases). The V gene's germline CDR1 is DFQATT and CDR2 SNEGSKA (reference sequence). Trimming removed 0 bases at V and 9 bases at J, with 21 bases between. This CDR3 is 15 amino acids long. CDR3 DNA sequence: TGCAGTGCTAGAGAGGGGGCACTCTACGAAGGCGGGCAGTACTTC. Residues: CSAREGALYEGGQYF.

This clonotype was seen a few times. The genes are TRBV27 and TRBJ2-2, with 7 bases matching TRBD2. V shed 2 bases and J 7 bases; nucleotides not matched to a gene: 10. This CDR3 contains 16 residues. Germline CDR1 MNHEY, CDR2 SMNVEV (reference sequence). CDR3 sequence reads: CASSLRGGPLSGELFF. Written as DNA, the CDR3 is TGTGCCAGCAGTTTAAGGGGAGGGCCGTTGAGCGGGGAGCTGTTTTTT.

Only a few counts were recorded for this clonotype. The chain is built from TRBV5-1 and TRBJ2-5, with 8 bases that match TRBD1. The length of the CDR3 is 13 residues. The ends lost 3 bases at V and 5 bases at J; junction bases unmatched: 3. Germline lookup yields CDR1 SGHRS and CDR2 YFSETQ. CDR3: CASSSDRVETQYF. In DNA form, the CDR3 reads TGCGCCAGCAGCTCGGACAGGGTGGAGACCCAGTACTTC.

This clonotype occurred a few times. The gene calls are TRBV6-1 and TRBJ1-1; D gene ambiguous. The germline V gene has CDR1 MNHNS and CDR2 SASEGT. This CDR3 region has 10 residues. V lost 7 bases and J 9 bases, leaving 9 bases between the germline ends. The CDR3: CASMETKAFF. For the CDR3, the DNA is TGTGCCAGCATGGAGACAAAAGCTTTCTTT.